This T cell receptor beta chain derives from a study of blood T cell repertoires in COVID-19. In the study overall: From the United States, Italy and Spain came samples of acute and convalescent COVID-19.

Repertoires were generated with immunoSEQ multiplex PCR, while TCRdb's copy carries only in-frame clones and drops some. The sample holds about 270,000 clones, more than 80% seen once. Germline lookup yields CDR1 SGHTA and CDR2 FQGNSA. The CDR3 contains 16 residues. V lost 3 bases and J lost 5; bases outside the gene matches: 8. The receptor comes from a woman in her 30s with acute COVID-19. The specimen was PBMCs or T cells enriched from blood (not recorded which). The chain recombines TRBV7-2 with TRBJ2-1, with 9 bases matching TRBD2. CDR3 in amino acids: CASSLREGLPHNEQFF. In DNA, the CDR3 is TGTGCCAGCAGCTTGCGGGAGGGCCTACCCCACAATGAGCAGTTCTTC.